Presented here are 3 T cell receptor beta chains from one specimen sequenced in a study of blood T cells in healthy people across ages (dated by TCRdb to the mid-2010s). The method was 5' RACE. TCRdb records Illumina HiSeq 2500 as the sequencer. A second roughly 6 to 12 cycle PCR used a sample-barcoded 5' primer and a J-beta primer mix. TCRdb's own reprocessing of the public reads used fastp at Q25 and MiXCR and kept productive beta chains. Each CDR3 protein appears once, grouped with its most common genes and DNA. This sample lists some 1.5 million distinct CDR3 sequences; approximately 42% were detected once. The ten largest clonotypes hold roughly 3.7% of the sample. Source material: blood. The receptors originated from a young woman in good health.

The chain employs TRBV29-1 and TRBJ2-3, with TRBD1 identical over 9 bases. Germline CDR1 and CDR2: SQVTM and ANQGSEA. The CDR3 sequence is 14 residues long. After removal of 6 bases from V and 3 bases from J, the junction contained 7 bases not matched to a gene. CDR3 sequence (DNA): TGCAGCGTGGTCCGGGACAGGGTTACAGATACGCAGTATTTT. Its protein is CSVVRDRVTDTQYF.

The chain has TRBV3-1 and TRBJ1-4, with D hard to call. Per the germline V gene, CDR1 is LGHDT and CDR2 is YNNKEL (reference sequence). Trimming stripped 0 bases from V and 7 bases from J, with 18 bases between. This CDR3 spans 17 amino acids. Here the CDR3 DNA reads TGTGCCAGCAGCCAAGATTGGCCGGTAAGGGCAGGTGAAAAACTGTTTTTT. Protein sequence: CASSQDWPVRAGEKLFF.

CDR3 DNA: TGTGCCAGCAGCCTCCAGACAGGTCCTAATGAAAAACTGTTTTTT. This codes for CASSLQTGPNEKLFF. V gene TRBV7-2 combines with J gene TRBJ1-4; a weak D match, TRBD1 (6 bases). Trimming removed 5 bases at V and 3 bases at J, with 13 bases between. This CDR3 region has 15 residues. The germline CDR1 and CDR2 sequences are SGHTA and FQGNSA.